This entry describes one TCR beta chain. The antigen remains unidentified. This specimen comes from a study of CD8+CD57+ T cells in acquired aplastic anemia. Study summary: The sorted CD4+ and CD8+ cells yielded an average roughly 3 ug of DNA. The study's findings and limits: Significance was not reached for CD8+ Simpson's diversity between patients and controls.

With V trimmed by 5 bases and J by 4 bases, 11 bases remained unmatched. The germline gives CDR1 SGHAT, CDR2 FQNNGV. The CDR3 is 17 residues long. Investigators profiled TCR beta VDJ and CDR3 from genomic DNA template. Via MiXCR, TCRdb re-called the reads, giving one row per CDR3 protein. Seen here are over 150,000 distinct CDR3 sequences, almost 50% observed once, and the top ten hold approximately 12%. All sequencing subjects had displayed CD8+CD57+ cell expansion on flow cytometry. Patients were therapy-naive when their blood was sampled. Input material: sorted CD4+, CD8+, or CD8+CD57+ T cells (not recorded which) from PBMCs. This sequence joins TRBV11-2 and TRBJ2-7, with 13 positions matching TRBD2. This sequence originates from a human donor with aplastic anemia. CDR3 nucleotide sequence: TGTGCCAGCAGCCCGGGCAAACTAGCGGGGGGGCGATACGAGCAGTACTTC. Translated: CASSPGKLAGGRYEQYF.